This TCR beta chain emerged from a study of long-term antiretroviral therapy in people with HIV (dated by TCRdb to 2021 to 2024). For the study in its entirety: The earliest samples were collected approximately a decade before the 2015 WHO recommendation for immediate ART, a period when ART was typically delayed until CD4 counts fell. A retrospective serial study tested whether changes in peripheral blood TRB repertoire composition and diversity were associated with ART initiation and durable HIV suppression. The cohort contributed under 200 cryopreserved PBMC samples from 30 adults with confirmed HIV infection, collected serially over a mean of about six years (range 1-12). Of the roughly 30 participants with HIV, about twelve were female. No cross-contamination during QIAcube processing was shown when test extractions of a monoclonal T-cell line were performed alongside about 33 polyclonal samples. Paper-wide results and their limitations: Inferences about post-ART repertoire changes are limited because no data were available on ART adherence, viral resistance or therapy changes. HIV repertoires had narrower CDR3 length ranges than controls, and the network structure suggested an antigen-experienced repertoire that shifted only slightly toward naive after ART. Samples dated from about 2003 to 2018, and the ART regimens used may be less effective than current ones. Owing to limited PBMC availability, only the TCR beta chain was sequenced, without alpha chain pairing. The repertoire was dominated across all time points by expanded TRB clones identified before ART initiation, although this dominance was seen to fluctuate and to decrease in many PLHIV after ART. Starting ART was linked to a significant rise in TRB diversity, yet even after long-term ART the diversity remained significantly lower than in transplant donor controls. Because pre-ART samples had limited cell numbers, unsorted PBMC were profiled rather than sorted CD4+ and CD8+ T cells.

The immunoSEQ hsTCRB v3.0 assay was used at survey level resolution to sequence the TRB variable region. The targeted TRB sequencing depth was about 40,000-50,000 T-cell genomes per sample. Pooled TRB libraries were sequenced on an Illumina MiSeq with a v3 150-cycle kit. Processing in the source paper ran as follows. Repertoire analysis was run in R within a reproducible Nextflow workflow that covered QC, data transformation and analysis. LymphoSeq2, an R package for exploring AIRR-Seq data, was used to implement the custom analyses. Several samples that yielded fewer than 5000 total TRB sequences were excluded, so that fewer than 200 HIV repertoires were analyzed. Among the approximately 180 retained HIV repertoires, approximately 59 were collected before ART initiation and around 130 after ART initiation. Repertoires were downsampled to 5000 TRB nucleotide sequences, and summary statistics were averaged over 100 downsampling iterations. TRB sequences were retained for analysis only if CDR3 regions of at least seven amino acids were present. Two measures captured diversity: a Shannon entropy-derived clonality score and the Gini coefficient. Repertoire networks linked the top 5000 CDR3 amino acid sequences whenever two sequences differed by an edit distance of one. GLIPH2 predicted antigen specificity groups and MHC restriction for TRB CDR3 amino acid sequences. To flag known associations with CMV, EBV, HIV or tissue antigens, CDR3 amino acid sequences were compared against VDJdb and McPAS-TCR. Pre-ART, post-ART and control groups were compared with Wilcoxon signed-rank tests and Holm-Bonferroni correction. Here the immuneACCESS table is served through TCRdb, limited to in-frame sequences with V and J called. Missing clones are a known gap in these copies; in checked studies unresolved V genes cover under half, and the rest lacks a known reason. The DNA gave D and trimming, while V, J and clone size come from that table. The sample profile shows fewer than 30,000 clones; about 86% of them were found once. The top ten clones comprise 4.5% to 6% of the sample.

Points on this clone: Its antigen is still unknown. Base qualities are missing; no much larger clone stands one base away.

Inclusion was restricted to participants for whom at least one PBMC sample before ART initiation and at least two post-ART samples were available. Every participant with HIV received treatment in the United States of America. Before DNA extraction, cryopreserved samples containing about 0.9-10 million PBMC were thawed and washed. At the time of the earliest PBMC sample, participants with HIV were aged between roughly 20 and 55 years. Per participant, PBMC samples came from 1-4 timepoints prior to ART initiation and 2-8 timepoints following ART initiation, for a median of 7 samples. For every participant, serial HIV viral load, CD4+ T-cell count, ART history and demographic data were obtained. Genomic DNA was extracted from unsorted PBMC with a Qiagen kit on a QIAcube, with processing performed in batches of 12 samples. Sequences SGHTS (CDR1) and YDEGEE (CDR2) are obtained from the germline V gene. V is clipped by 2 bases and J by 6 bases, and the sequence between their germline boundaries is 8 bases long. Spanning cysteine to phenylalanine, the CDR3 consists of 12 amino acids. Only the CDR3 DNA is retained, 36 bases long and in frame from the first base.

The V gene is TRBV5-8 and the J gene is TRBJ1-1, with no reliable assignment of the D segment. Here the sequenced sample was unsorted PBMCs, taken 0.8 years after starting antiretroviral therapy. The sequence was obtained from a woman in her thirties with HIV. The CDR3: CASSFMQPEAFF. The sequence in DNA is TGTGCCAGCAGCTTCATGCAGCCTGAAGCTTTCTTT. With the portions outside the CDR3 filled from the reference TRBV5-8 and TRBJ1-1 genes, the complete variable region becomes EAGVTQSPTHLIKTRGQQATLRCSPISGHTSVYWYQQALGLGLQFLLWYDEGEERNRGNFPPRFSGRQFPNYSSELNVNALELEDSALYLCASSFMQPEAFFGQGTRLTVV.